The 15 T cell receptor beta chains in this list originate from one sample, sequenced in a study of cytomegalovirus exposure and HLA in healthy donors. TCRdb's table, derived via immunoSEQ multiplex PCR, lists solely in-frame clones and lacks some. This table holds around 91,000 clones, roughly 92% found once. Source material: PBMCs. Receptor source: a woman between 25 and 40 years old in good health and CMV-seropositive.

This clone came up a few times. The chain couples TRBV7-9 to TRBJ1-3; 7 nucleotides match TRBD1. In germline, CDR1 is SEHNR, CDR2 FQNEAQ (reference sequence). The J segment lost 4 bases and the V segment lost 5 bases, leaving 2 bases of the junction unmatched. The CDR3 loop spans 13 amino acids. CDR3 amino acids: CASSPDRGNTIYF. Written as DNA, the CDR3 is TGTGCCAGCAGCCCGGACAGGGGAAACACCATATATTTT.

This chain connects TRBV6-6 to TRBJ1-2; possibly TRBD1 for D (5 bases). From germline, CDR1 is MNHNY and CDR2 SVGAGI (reference sequence). This CDR3 has 15 residues. The V end lost 0 bases, the J end lost 3 bases, and 11 bases lay between the germline ends. The CDR3 sequence is CASSYSGGVDYGYTF. The CDR3, as DNA: TGTGCCAGCAGTTACTCCGGGGGGGTCGACTATGGCTACACCTTC.

This clone was detected once. This chain joins TRBV4-1 and TRBJ2-3; 11 positions agree with TRBD2. V lost 1 base, J lost 3 bases, and 3 bases stayed unmatched. Germline V gives CDR1 MGHRA, CDR2 YSYEKL. CDR3 size: 16 residues. CDR3 protein: CASSQGTSGSTDTQYF. CDR3 coding DNA: TGCGCCAGCAGCCAAGGAACTAGCGGGAGTACAGATACGCAGTATTTT.

The V call is TRBV7-9, the J call TRBJ1-3; D unresolved. Germline loops: CDR1 SEHNR, CDR2 FQNEAQ (reference sequence). The CDR3 runs to 18 residues. V lost 0 bases, J lost 2 bases, and 17 bases lay in between. Written as DNA, the CDR3 is TGTGCCAGCAGCTTAGCGTTCGGTGGACGCGGGGCTGGAAACACCATATATTTT. Translating gives CASSLAFGGRGAGNTIYF.

The gene calls are TRBV7-2 and TRBJ2-2; TRBD2 matches at 10 bases. J lost 7 bases, V lost 4 bases, and 6 bases had no gene match. This CDR3 comprises 15 residues. Germline V lookup: CDR1 SGHTA, CDR2 FQGNSA. The CDR3 sequence is CASSSATSGLGELFF. CDR3 in DNA: TGTGCCAGCAGCTCGGCGACTAGCGGGCTCGGGGAGCTGTTTTTT. Full variable domain (rest looked up from reference TRBV7-2 and TRBJ2-2): GAGVSQSPSNKVTEKGKDVELRCDPISGHTALYWYRQSLGQGLEFLIYFQGNSAPDKSGLPSDRFSAERTGGSVSTLTIQRTQQEDSAVYLCASSSATSGLGELFFGEGSRLTVL.

This chain joins TRBV18 and TRBJ2-1; 8 nucleotides align to TRBD2. The trim removed 0 bases at V and 5 bases at J, leaving 6 bases unmatched. Germline V gene data show CDR1 as KGHSH and CDR2 as LQKENI. The CDR3 extends over 16 amino acids. CDR3 loop: CASSPPGGAADNEQFF. CDR3 coding DNA: TGTGCCAGCTCACCACCCGGGGGGGCCGCCGACAATGAGCAGTTCTTC. Together with reference TRBV18 and TRBJ2-1, the CDR3 gives the full variable domain: NAGVMQNPRHLVRRRGQEARLRCSPMKGHSHVYWYRQLPEEGLKFMVYLQKENIIDESGMPKERFSAEFPKEGPSILRIQQVVRGDSAAYFCASSPPGGAADNEQFFGPGTRLTVL.

This chain uses TRBV6-1 with TRBJ1-1; no clear D gene. Germline-derived CDR1 and CDR2 are MNHNS and SASEGT. CDR3 length: 15 amino acids. Trimming left V 2 bases short and J 4 bases short, with 14 bases between. In nucleotides, the CDR3 is TGTGCCAGCAGTGAATCCGGGGTCTTGGGCACTGAAGCTTTCTTT. It translates to CASSESGVLGTEAFF.

The J gene is TRBJ2-3, the V gene TRBV6-1; TRBD1 aligns across 8 bases. V shed 0 bases, J shed 0 bases, and the junction held 5 bases outside the gene matches. CDR3 length equals 17 residues. Germline CDR1 MNHNS, CDR2 SASEGT. The CDR3 sequence is CASSEASGTGSTDTQYF. The DNA of the CDR3 is TGTGCCAGCAGTGAAGCTTCGGGGACAGGAAGCACAGATACGCAGTATTTT.

The V and J genes are TRBV6-1 and TRBJ2-1, with D perhaps TRBD1 (5 bases). V dropped 2 bases and J dropped 9 bases, with 8 bases sitting between them. Germline lookup yields CDR1 MNHNS and CDR2 SASEGT. The CDR3 contains 12 residues. CDR3 amino acids: CASSEIGAEQFF. In DNA form, the CDR3 reads TGTGCCAGCAGTGAAATAGGGGCTGAGCAGTTCTTC.

This rearrangement joins TRBV5-1 to TRBJ2-7; 9 bases fit TRBD1. The CDR3 spans 14 residues. In germline, CDR1 is SGHRS, CDR2 YFSETQ. J lost 2 bases, V lost 4 bases, and 4 bases had no gene match. The CDR3 DNA sequence: TGCGCCAGCAGCCCCCGACAGGGGGCCTACGAGCAGTACTTC. Its protein is CASSPRQGAYEQYF.

CDR3 loop: CASSDTGVQDQPQHF. The CDR3 DNA sequence: TGTGCCAGCAGTGATACGGGGGTCCAAGATCAGCCCCAGCATTTT. The chain has TRBV25-1 and TRBJ1-5, with D perhaps TRBD1 (5 bases). CDR1 is MGHDK and CDR2 is SYGVNS in the germline V gene. V lost 3 bases to trimming and J lost 5 bases, with 14 bases between them. The length of the CDR3 is 15 residues.

V gene TRBV5-6 combines with J gene TRBJ2-7; 12 bases align to TRBD2. The CDR3 length is 15 residues. V dropped 5 bases and J dropped 6; count of bases not matched to a gene: 9. CDR1 and CDR2 from the germline V gene are SGHDT and YYEEEE. The chain's CDR3 is CASSHPSGRAGEQYF. CDR3 nucleotides: TGTGCCAGCAGTCACCCTAGCGGGAGGGCCGGCGAGCAGTACTTC.

The rearrangement joins TRBV7-2 to TRBJ1-2; D might be TRBD1 (6 bases). Trimming shortened V by 1 base and J by 4 bases, and 16 bases separated the two germline ends. Germline CDR1 is SGHTA and CDR2 is FQGNSA. CDR3 length: 16 amino acids. For the CDR3, the DNA is TGTGCCAGCAGCTTAGATTTTTTGGACAGCTCCTATGGCTACACCTTC. It specifies CASSLDFLDSSYGYTF.

A few counts support this clone. The rearrangement links TRBV7-8 to TRBJ2-5; D perhaps matches TRBD1 (5 bases). The CDR3 extends over 14 amino acids. Germline lookup yields CDR1 SGHVS and CDR2 FQNEAQ. With 5 bases removed from V and 4 bases from J, the gap between germline ends came to 14 bases. CDR3: CASSPKIGVETQYF. In DNA, the CDR3 is TGTGCCAGCAGCCCAAAGATAGGGGTAGAGACCCAGTACTTC. Full variable domain (rest looked up from reference TRBV7-8 and TRBJ2-5): GAGVSQSPRYKVAKRGQDVALRCDPISGHVSLFWYQQALGQGPEFLTYFQNEAQLDKSGLPSDRFFAERPEGSVSTLKIQRTQQEDSAVYLCASSPKIGVETQYFGPGTRLLVL.

The V and J genes are TRBV15 and TRBJ1-4; unclear D gene. V shed 1 base and J shed 5 bases, with 11 bases lying between them. The CDR3 is 15 amino acids. Germline V gene lookup returns CDR1 LNHNV and CDR2 YYDKDF (reference sequence). CDR3 sequence reads: CATSRVGSPNEKLFF. The CDR3 nucleotides are TGTGCCACCAGCAGAGTTGGCAGTCCCAATGAAAAACTGTTTTTT.